This T cell receptor (beta chain) was documented in a study of T cell changes during pregnancy in multiple sclerosis. Produced via immunoSEQ multiplex PCR; TCRdb's table is partial and in-frame only. The table has tens of thousands of clones, approximately 89% seen once. The ends were cut back, 1 base at V and 4 bases at J, with 11 bases in the middle. The V gene's germline CDR1 is SGHTA and CDR2 FQGTGA. This CDR3 has 15 amino acids. The sequence derives from a female donor with multiple sclerosis, enrolled in a pregnancy study. The sample in question was CD8+ T cells from peripheral blood mononuclear cells, obtained in the third trimester of pregnancy. The J gene is TRBJ2-1, the V gene TRBV7-3, with a possible D match to TRBD1 (5 bases). The CDR3 sequence: CASSLNIGAYNEQFF. DNA for the CDR3: TGTGCCAGCAGCTTAAACATAGGGGCTTACAATGAGCAGTTCTTC.